These 3 T cell receptor beta chains were sequenced from one sample in a study of blood T cell repertoires in COVID-19. TCRdb's table, derived via immunoSEQ multiplex PCR, lists solely in-frame clones and lacks some. In the table there are some 250,000 clones, around 88% of which are singletons. The sequencing sample was made of PBMCs or T cells enriched from blood (not recorded which). These receptor sequences come from a woman in her thirties or forties with acute COVID-19.

This clone appeared once. The sample holds other DNA sequences that translate to the same CDR3. The chain links TRBV5-4 to TRBJ2-7; 9 bases align to TRBD2. The V gene's germline CDR1 is SGHNT and CDR2 YYREEE (reference sequence). The junction had 5 bases not matched to a gene; V was cut back by 5 bases and J by 5 bases. The CDR3 runs 13 residues. For the CDR3, the DNA is TGTGCCAGCAGTCCGGGACTAGCAGACGAGCAGTACTTC. This sequence encodes CASSPGLADEQYF.

The V call is TRBV5-1, the J call TRBJ1-1, with D perhaps TRBD1 (6 bases). CDR1 is SGHRS, CDR2 YFSETQ, per germline. Trimming removed 4 bases from V and 5 bases from J, with 18 bases in between. CDR3 length: 15 amino acids. DNA of the CDR3: TGCGCCAGCAGCCTACAGACAGGAGGAGGAACTGAAGCTTTCTTT. Translated, it gives CASSLQTGGGTEAFF.

The chain recombines TRBV18 with TRBJ1-2; no reliable D call. Germline V gene lookup returns CDR1 KGHSH and CDR2 LQKENI. This CDR3 region has 14 residues. Trimming cost V 5 bases and J 4 bases, with 14 bases left between them. The CDR3 sequence: CASSANGGVYGYTF. CDR3 DNA sequence: TGTGCCAGCTCAGCAAACGGCGGAGTCTATGGCTACACCTTC.